The entry that follows covers one T cell receptor (beta chain) sequence. Its matching antigen is unknown. This entry belongs to a study of shared clonotypes between healthy human individuals. About the study: Donors consisted of two women and a few men between 18 and 49. General study points: Several donors held about 5% of naive CD4 clonotypes in common.

The CDR3 is 14 residues long. Germline CDR1 reads SQVTM; CDR2 reads ANQGSEA. The ends were cut back, 4 bases at V and 0 bases at J, with 7 bases in the middle. Genomic DNA of every subset was divided equally among multiple immunoSEQ plates. The protocol was immunoSEQ multiplex PCR, while the TCRdb copy is restricted to in-frame clones and leaves out a portion. This sample has about 180,000 clones, with approximately 92% found just once. The rearrangement uses TRBV29-1 and TRBJ1-6; D is uncertain. Specimen: naive CD4+ T cells sorted from blood. Specified subset: CD45RA+ positively selected. The source is a woman in her thirties in good health. The CDR3 region has the DNA TGCAGCGTTGCGGTAAACTCCTATAATTCACCCCTCCACTTT. Translating gives CSVAVNSYNSPLHF.